The 20 T cell receptor beta chains presented below share a single source sample, sequenced in a study of blood T cell repertoires in COVID-19. The repertoire was sequenced with immunoSEQ multiplex PCR; TCRdb's copy has only in-frame clones and lacks some. The sample contains a few hundred thousand clones, about nine tenths of which appear only once. The source material was PBMCs or T cells enriched from blood (not recorded which). These receptors were obtained from a woman between 18 and 30 years old who had recovered from COVID-19.

The chain combines TRBV2 with TRBJ1-1, with D unresolved. The CDR3 has 13 residues. Germline V CDR1 and CDR2: SNHLY, FYNNEI. The V end was cut by 2 bases, the J end by 0 bases, with 4 bases between. The CDR3 reads CASSERVNTEAFF. The CDR3, as DNA: TGTGCCAGCAGTGAAAGAGTGAACACTGAAGCTTTCTTT.

The J gene is TRBJ1-4, the V gene TRBV4-1; TRBD1 matches 8 bases. V lost 2 bases to trimming and J lost 8 bases; unmatched junction nucleotides: 13. The CDR3 covers 17 residues. CDR1 is MGHRA, CDR2 YSYEKL, per germline. CDR3 DNA: TGCGCCAGCAGCCAATCAGGGGGCGCTGGTTTTGAGGAAAAACTGTTTTTT. This encodes CASSQSGGAGFEEKLFF.

This chain uses TRBV6-4 with TRBJ2-3; 7 bases are shared with TRBD2. The germline V gene encodes CDR1 MRHNA and CDR2 SNTAGT. V trimming: 5 bases; J trimming: 3 bases; junction bases outside the gene matches: 8. There are 15 residues in the CDR3. CDR3 nucleotides: TGTGCCAGCAGTTCTATAGCGGGTACGACAGATACGCAGTATTTT. Protein: CASSSIAGTTDTQYF.

Regarding this clone: This sample also contains other DNA sequences that code for the same CDR3. V usage is TRBV2 and J usage is TRBJ1-5, with 9 nucleotides matching TRBD1. CDR3 length: 14 amino acids. Germline CDR1 and CDR2: SNHLY and FYNNEI. V trimming: 4 bases; J trimming: 2 bases; junction bases outside the gene matches: 0. This CDR3 reads CASSGTGGNQPQHF. The CDR3 DNA follows: TGTGCCAGCAGTGGGACAGGGGGCAATCAGCCCCAGCATTTT.

The chain is built from TRBV5-1 and TRBJ1-1, with D perhaps matching TRBD1 (6 bases). The CDR3 has 14 residues. Per germline, CDR1 SGHRS and CDR2 YFSETQ. V lost 1 base to trimming and J lost 5 bases, with 12 bases between them. The CDR3 DNA follows: TGCGCCAGCAGCTTGAGGGCAGGGGTAACTGAAGCTTTCTTT. Translating it yields CASSLRAGVTEAFF.

This chain links TRBV6-4 with TRBJ2-1; the match to TRBD2 covers 10 bases. V lost 5 bases, J lost 3 bases, and 1 base stayed unmatched. CDR3 size: 14 residues. Germline CDR1 reads MRHNA; CDR2 reads SNTAGT. CDR3 DNA sequence: TGTGCCAGCAGTCCTAGCGGGAGCTACAATGAGCAGTTCTTC. As protein: CASSPSGSYNEQFF.

The V gene is TRBV7-2, the J gene TRBJ2-2; D might be TRBD1 (6 bases). The CDR3 consists of 15 residues. The V gene's germline CDR1 is SGHTA and CDR2 FQGNSA. V gave up 5 bases and J gave up 4 bases, with 14 bases separating them. CDR3 coding DNA: TGTGCCAGCAGCGTTAGACAGGACAGCACCGGGGAGCTGTTTTTT. This codes for CASSVRQDSTGELFF.

The CDR3 reads CASSLLAGESGELFF. DNA for the CDR3: TGTGCCAGCAGCCTCCTAGCGGGAGAGTCCGGGGAGCTGTTTTTT. V is TRBV11-3 and J is TRBJ2-2; 10 bases are shared with TRBD2. V trimming: 5 bases; J trimming: 6 bases; junction bases outside the gene matches: 6. CDR3 length equals 15 residues. Germline V gene sequence: CDR1 SGHNT, CDR2 YENEEA.

This clone is a singleton in its sample. The chain recombines TRBV28 with TRBJ2-3; 11 bases match TRBD2. The CDR3 totals 19 residues. CDR1 and CDR2 from the germline V gene are MDHEN and SYDVKM. Trimming removed 1 base from V and 0 bases from J; junction bases left unmatched: 9. CDR3 sequence (DNA): TGTGCCAGCAGTTTATCGGGACTAGCGGACCGCCCTAGCACAGATACGCAGTATTTT. Protein sequence: CASSLSGLADRPSTDTQYF.

This clone was seen a single time. V and J are TRBV6-2 or TRBV6-3 and TRBJ1-1; D gene uncertain. Trimming took 3 bases from V and 6 from J, leaving 11 bases between them. CDR1 MNHEY and CDR2 SVGEGT come from the germline V gene. The CDR3 sequence is 13 residues long. CDR3 region: CASSYQTQAEAFF. The CDR3 nucleotides are TGTGCCAGCAGTTATCAGACCCAGGCTGAAGCTTTCTTT.

The chain has TRBV27 and TRBJ1-5, with D unresolved. The CDR3 loop spans 14 amino acids. Between the trimmed V and J ends, which lost 6 bases and 2 bases, there was a span of 11 bases. In germline, CDR1 is MNHEY, CDR2 SMNVEV (reference sequence). In nucleotides, the CDR3 is TGTGCCAGCAGCCCCCTCGGGGGCAATCAGCCCCAGCATTTT. Translating gives CASSPLGGNQPQHF.

The genes are TRBV9 and TRBJ2-5; 13 bases match TRBD2. V gave up 3 bases and J gave up 1 base; unmatched junction bases: 3. There are 16 residues in the CDR3. Germline assignment: CDR1 SGDLS and CDR2 YYNGEE. CDR3 nucleotide sequence: TGTGCCAGCAGCGACCGACTAGCGGGGGGCCAAGAGACCCAGTACTTC. This gives the protein CASSDRLAGGQETQYF.

V is TRBV28 and J is TRBJ2-1; 7 nucleotides line up with TRBD2. V lost 3 bases and J lost 8; bases outside the gene matches: 13. The CDR3 runs 16 residues. CDR1 and CDR2 (germline): MDHEN, SYDVKM. CDR3 region: CASSLVWGGRRDEQFF. The CDR3 DNA reads as TGTGCCAGCAGTTTGGTTTGGGGGGGTCGACGGGATGAGCAGTTCTTC.

The chain carries TRBV28 and TRBJ1-6; 10 nucleotides match TRBD1. The CDR3 totals 16 residues. V lost 4 bases to trimming and J lost 7 bases; unmatched junction nucleotides: 7. CDR1 is MDHEN and CDR2 is SYDVKM in the germline V gene. The CDR3 sequence: CASSWRQGARNSPLHF. The DNA for the CDR3 is TGTGCCAGCAGTTGGCGACAGGGGGCGAGGAATTCACCCCTCCACTTT.

This chain uses TRBV29-1 with TRBJ1-1, with D maybe TRBD1 (5 bases). Germline values: CDR1 SQVTM, CDR2 ANQGSEA. Trimming removed 2 bases at V and 5 bases at J, with 12 bases between. CDR3 length: 13 residues. CDR3 nucleotide sequence: TGCAGCGTTGAACCCCAGGGAATGACTGAAGCTTTCTTT. The encoded protein is CSVEPQGMTEAFF. Full variable domain (rest looked up from reference TRBV29-1 and TRBJ1-1): SAVISQKPSRDICQRGTSLTIQCQVDSQVTMMFWYRQQPGQSLTLIATANQGSEATYESGFVIDKFPISRPNLTFSTLTVSNMSPEDSSIYLCSVEPQGMTEAFFGQGTRLTVV.

The V and J genes are TRBV28 and TRBJ1-1, with D maybe TRBD1 (5 bases). Trimming cost V 6 bases and J 3 bases, with 11 bases left between them. Germline V gives CDR1 MDHEN, CDR2 SYDVKM. The CDR3 runs 13 residues. CDR3 DNA sequence: TGTGCCAGCAGAAGACAGTGGGACACTGAAGCTTTCTTT. Its translation: CASRRQWDTEAFF.

The rearrangement links TRBV7-8 to TRBJ2-7, with TRBD1 matching 9 bases. The V segment lost 7 bases and the J segment 5 bases; nucleotides outside the gene matches: 6. The CDR3 is made up of 13 amino acids. Germline V lookup: CDR1 SGHVS, CDR2 FQNEAQ. CDR3 sequence (DNA): TGTGCCAGCACCCCGGACAGGGGAGACGAGCAGTACTTC. As protein: CASTPDRGDEQYF.

The gene calls are TRBV10-3 and TRBJ2-7; 8 bases agree with TRBD1. This CDR3 region has 13 residues. The V segment lost 3 bases and the J segment 6 bases; nucleotides outside the gene matches: 4. Germline values: CDR1 ENHRY, CDR2 SYGVKD. The DNA of the CDR3 is TGTGCCATCAGTGACCCTGACAGGGGCGAGCAGTACTTC. It codes for CAISDPDRGEQYF.

CDR3 residues: CASSYPGYGYTF. The CDR3 nucleotides read TGTGCCAGCAGTTACCCAGGCTATGGCTACACCTTC. The chain uses TRBV6-5 and TRBJ1-2; D remains unclear. Per the germline V gene, CDR1 is MNHEY and CDR2 is SVGAGI. Trimming cost V 2 bases and J 4 bases, with 5 bases left between them. This CDR3 spans 12 amino acids.

This clone was detected a few times. The rearrangement links TRBV11-2 to TRBJ1-1, with 7 bases that match TRBD1. J gave up 0 bases and V 5 bases, and 3 bases lay outside the gene matches. Germline assignment: CDR1 SGHAT and CDR2 FQNNGV. The CDR3 spans 14 residues. CDR3 bases: TGTGCCAGCAGCCTGACAGGGATGAACACTGAAGCTTTCTTT. Translated, it gives CASSLTGMNTEAFF.